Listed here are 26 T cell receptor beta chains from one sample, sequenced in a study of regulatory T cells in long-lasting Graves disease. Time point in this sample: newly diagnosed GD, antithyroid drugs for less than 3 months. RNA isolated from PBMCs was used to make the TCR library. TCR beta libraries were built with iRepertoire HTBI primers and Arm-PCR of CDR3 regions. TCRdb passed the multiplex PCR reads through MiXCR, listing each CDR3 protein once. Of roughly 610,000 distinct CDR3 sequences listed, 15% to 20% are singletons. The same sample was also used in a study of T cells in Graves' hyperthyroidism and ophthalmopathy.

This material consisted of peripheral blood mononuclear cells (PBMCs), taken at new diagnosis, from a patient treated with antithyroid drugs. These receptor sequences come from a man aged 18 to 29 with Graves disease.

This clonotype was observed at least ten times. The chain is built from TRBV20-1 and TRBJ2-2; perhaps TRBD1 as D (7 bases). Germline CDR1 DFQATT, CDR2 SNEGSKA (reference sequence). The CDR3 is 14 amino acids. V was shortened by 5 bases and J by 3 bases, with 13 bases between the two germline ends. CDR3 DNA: TGCAGTGCTGAGGAGGGGGCGCACACCGGGGAGCTGTTTTTT. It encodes CSAEEGAHTGELFF.

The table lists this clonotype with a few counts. The CDR3 nucleotides read TGTGCCTGGAGTATCAGCTGGTACGAGCAGTACTTC. Protein sequence: CAWSISWYEQYF. This chain connects TRBV30 to TRBJ2-7; D gene unclear. V was pared by 2 bases and J by 4 bases, with 9 bases between. There are 12 residues in the CDR3. Per the germline V gene, CDR1 is GTSNPN and CDR2 is SVGIG (reference sequence). The full variable domain, its missing parts supplied by reference TRBV30 and TRBJ2-7, is SQTIHQWPATLVQPVGSPLSLECTVEGTSNPNLYWYRQAAGRGLQLLFYSVGIGQISSEVPQNLSASRPQDRQFILSSKKLLLSDSGFYLCAWSISWYEQYFGPGTRLTVT.

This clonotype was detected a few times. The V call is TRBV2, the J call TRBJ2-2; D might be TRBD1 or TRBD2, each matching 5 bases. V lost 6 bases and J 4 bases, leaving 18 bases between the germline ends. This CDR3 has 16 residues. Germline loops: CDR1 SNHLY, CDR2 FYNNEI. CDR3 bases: TGTGCCAGCAGGCCTGCGGGCAGGGTAGCCACCGGGGAGCTGTTTTTT. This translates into CASRPAGRVATGELFF.

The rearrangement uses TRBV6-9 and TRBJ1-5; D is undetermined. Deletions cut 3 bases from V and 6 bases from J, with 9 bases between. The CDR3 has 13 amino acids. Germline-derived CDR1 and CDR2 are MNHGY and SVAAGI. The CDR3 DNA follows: TGTGCCAGCAGTTACTCGAACGGTCAGCCCCAGCATTTT. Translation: CASSYSNGQPQHF.

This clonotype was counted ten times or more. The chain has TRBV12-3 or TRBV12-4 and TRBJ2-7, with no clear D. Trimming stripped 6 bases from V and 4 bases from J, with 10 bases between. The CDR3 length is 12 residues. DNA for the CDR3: TGTGCCAGCAGCGGTGTCGGGTACGAGCAGTACTTC. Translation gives CASSGVGYEQYF.

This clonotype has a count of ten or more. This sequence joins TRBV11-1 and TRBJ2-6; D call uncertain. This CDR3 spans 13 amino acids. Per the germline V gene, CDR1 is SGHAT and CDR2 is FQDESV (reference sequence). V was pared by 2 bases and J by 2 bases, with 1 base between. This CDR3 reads CASSLPGANVLTF. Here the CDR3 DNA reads TGTGCCAGCAGCTTACCTGGGGCCAACGTCCTGACTTTC.

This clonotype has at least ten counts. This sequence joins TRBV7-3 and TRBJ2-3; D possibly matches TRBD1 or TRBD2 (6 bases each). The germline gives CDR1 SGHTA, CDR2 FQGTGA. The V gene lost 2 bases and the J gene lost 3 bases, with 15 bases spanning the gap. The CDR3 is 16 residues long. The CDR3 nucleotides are TGTGCCAGCAGCTTAGCGACCGGGGGCTGGACAGATACGCAGTATTTT. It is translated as CASSLATGGWTDTQYF.

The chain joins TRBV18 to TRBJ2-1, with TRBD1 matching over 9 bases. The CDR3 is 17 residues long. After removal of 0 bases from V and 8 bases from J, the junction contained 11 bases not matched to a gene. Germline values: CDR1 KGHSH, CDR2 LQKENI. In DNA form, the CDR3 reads TGTGCCAGCTCACCACCCGCCGGACAGGGGTTTTGGGATGAGCAGTTCTTC. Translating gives CASSPPAGQGFWDEQFF.

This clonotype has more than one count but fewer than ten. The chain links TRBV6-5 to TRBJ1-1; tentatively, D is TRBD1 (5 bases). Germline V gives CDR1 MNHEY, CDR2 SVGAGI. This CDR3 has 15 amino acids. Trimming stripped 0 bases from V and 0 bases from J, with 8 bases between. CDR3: CASSYSGGVNTEAFF. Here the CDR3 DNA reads TGTGCCAGCAGTTACTCTGGAGGGGTGAACACTGAAGCTTTCTTT.

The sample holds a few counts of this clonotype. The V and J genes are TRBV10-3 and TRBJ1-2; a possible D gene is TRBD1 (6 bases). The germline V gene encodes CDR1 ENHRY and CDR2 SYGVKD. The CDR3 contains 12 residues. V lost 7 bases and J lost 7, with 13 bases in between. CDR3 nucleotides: TGTGCCATCACTAACAGGGTTGGTGGCTACACCTTC. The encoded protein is CAITNRVGGYTF.

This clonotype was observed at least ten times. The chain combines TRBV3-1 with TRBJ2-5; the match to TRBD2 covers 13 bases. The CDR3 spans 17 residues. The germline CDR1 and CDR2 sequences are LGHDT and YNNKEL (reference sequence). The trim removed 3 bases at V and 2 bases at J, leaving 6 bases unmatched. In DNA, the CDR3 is TGTGCCAGCAGCCACGTCCCGGGACTAGCGGGACAAGAGACCCAGTACTTC. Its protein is CASSHVPGLAGQETQYF.

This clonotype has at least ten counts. CDR3 in DNA: TGCAGCGTTGAACCAGGGCGGGAGACCCAGTACTTC. Its translation is CSVEPGRETQYF. The V gene is TRBV29-1, the J gene TRBJ2-5; D perhaps matches TRBD1 (5 bases). Germline CDR1 SQVTM, CDR2 ANQGSEA. The ends were cut back, 2 bases at V and 5 bases at J, with 9 bases in the middle. There are 12 residues in the CDR3.

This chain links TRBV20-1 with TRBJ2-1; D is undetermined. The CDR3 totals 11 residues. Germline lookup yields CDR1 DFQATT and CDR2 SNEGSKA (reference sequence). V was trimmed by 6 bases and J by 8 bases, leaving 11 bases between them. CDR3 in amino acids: CSASRMDEQFF. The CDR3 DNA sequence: TGCAGTGCCTCCAGGATGGATGAGCAGTTCTTC.

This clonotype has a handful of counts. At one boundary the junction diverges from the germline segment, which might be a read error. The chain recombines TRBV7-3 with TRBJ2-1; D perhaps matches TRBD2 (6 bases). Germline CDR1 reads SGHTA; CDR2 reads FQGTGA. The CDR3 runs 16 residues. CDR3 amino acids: CASSLDSGTEYNGQFF. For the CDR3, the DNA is TGTGCCAGCAGCTTAGATTCCGGGACTGAATACAATGGGCAGTTCTTC.

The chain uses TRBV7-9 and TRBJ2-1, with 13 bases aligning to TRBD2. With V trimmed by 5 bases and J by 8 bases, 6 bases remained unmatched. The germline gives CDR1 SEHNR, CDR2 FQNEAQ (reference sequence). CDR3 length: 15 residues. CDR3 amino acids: CASSLRTSGSHEQFF. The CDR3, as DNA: TGTGCCAGCAGCCTGAGGACTAGCGGGAGTCATGAGCAGTTCTTC.

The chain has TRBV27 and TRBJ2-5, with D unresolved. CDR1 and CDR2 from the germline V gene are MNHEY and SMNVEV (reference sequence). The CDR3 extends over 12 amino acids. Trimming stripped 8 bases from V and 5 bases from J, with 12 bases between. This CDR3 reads CASGIGGETQYF. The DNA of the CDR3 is TGTGCCAGCGGCATAGGTGGGGAGACCCAGTACTTC.

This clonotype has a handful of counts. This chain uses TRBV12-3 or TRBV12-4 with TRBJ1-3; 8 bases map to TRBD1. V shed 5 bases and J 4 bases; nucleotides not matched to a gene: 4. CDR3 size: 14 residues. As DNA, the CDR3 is TGTGCCAGCAGTCCTGGACAGGGCGGAAACACCATATATTTT. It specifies CASSPGQGGNTIYF.

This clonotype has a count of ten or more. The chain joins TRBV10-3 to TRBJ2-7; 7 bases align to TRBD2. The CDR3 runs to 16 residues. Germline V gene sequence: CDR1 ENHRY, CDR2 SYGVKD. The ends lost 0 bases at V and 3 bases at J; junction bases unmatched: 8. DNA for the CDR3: TGTGCCATCAGTGAGTCGACCCTAGCGGACAACTACGAGCAGTACTTC. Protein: CAISESTLADNYEQYF.

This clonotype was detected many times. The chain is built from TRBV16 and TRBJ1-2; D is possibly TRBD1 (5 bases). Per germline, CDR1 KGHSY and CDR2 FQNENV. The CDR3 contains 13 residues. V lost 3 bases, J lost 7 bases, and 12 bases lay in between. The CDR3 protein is CASSQGTTGGYTF. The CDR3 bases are TGTGCCAGCAGCCAGGGGACGACGGGTGGCTACACCTTC.

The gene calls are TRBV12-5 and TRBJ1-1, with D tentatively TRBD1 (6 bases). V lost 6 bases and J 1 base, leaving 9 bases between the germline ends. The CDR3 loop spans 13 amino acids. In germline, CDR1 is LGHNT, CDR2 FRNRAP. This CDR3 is CASGGQPNTEAFF. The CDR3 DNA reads TGTGCTAGTGGAGGACAGCCGAACACTGAAGCTTTCTTT.

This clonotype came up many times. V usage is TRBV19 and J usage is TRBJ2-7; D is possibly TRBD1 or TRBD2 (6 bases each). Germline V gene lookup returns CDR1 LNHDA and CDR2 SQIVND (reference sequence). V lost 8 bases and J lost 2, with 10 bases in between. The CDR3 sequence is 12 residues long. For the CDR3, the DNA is TGTGCCAGTGCAGGGGAGGCCTACGAGCAGTACTTC. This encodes CASAGEAYEQYF. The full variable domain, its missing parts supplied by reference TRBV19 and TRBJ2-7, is DGGITQSPKYLFRKEGQNVTLSCEQNLNHDAMYWYRQDPGQGLRLIYYSQIVNDFQKGDIAEGYSVSREKKESFPLTVTSAQKNPTAFYLCASAGEAYEQYFGPGTRLTVT.

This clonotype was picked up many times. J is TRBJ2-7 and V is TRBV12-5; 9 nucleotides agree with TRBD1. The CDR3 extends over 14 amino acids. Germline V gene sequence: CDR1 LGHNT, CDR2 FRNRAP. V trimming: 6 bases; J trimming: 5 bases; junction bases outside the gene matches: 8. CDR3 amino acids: CASGPGTGSNEQYF. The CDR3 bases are TGTGCTAGTGGCCCGGGGACAGGGTCTAACGAGCAGTACTTC.

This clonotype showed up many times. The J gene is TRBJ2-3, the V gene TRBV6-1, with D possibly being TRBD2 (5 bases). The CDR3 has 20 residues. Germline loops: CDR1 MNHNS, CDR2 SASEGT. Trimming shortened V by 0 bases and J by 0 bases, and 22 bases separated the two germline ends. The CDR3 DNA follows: TGTGCCAGCAGTGAAGCACCCACACGGTGGACTCGAACGAGCACAGATACGCAGTATTTT. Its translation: CASSEAPTRWTRTSTDTQYF.

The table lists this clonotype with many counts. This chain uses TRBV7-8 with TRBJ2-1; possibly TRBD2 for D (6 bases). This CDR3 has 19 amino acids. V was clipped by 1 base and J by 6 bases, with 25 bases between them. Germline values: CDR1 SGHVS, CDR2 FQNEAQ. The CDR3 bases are TGTGCCAGCAGCTTAGTTGTTCTGAGCGGGCGCGGTACCCGCAATGAGCAGTTCTTC. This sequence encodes CASSLVVLSGRGTRNEQFF.

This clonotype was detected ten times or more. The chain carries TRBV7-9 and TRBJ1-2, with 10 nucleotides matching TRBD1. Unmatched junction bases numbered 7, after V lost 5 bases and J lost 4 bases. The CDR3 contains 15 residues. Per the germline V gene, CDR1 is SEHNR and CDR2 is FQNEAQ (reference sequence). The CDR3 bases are TGTGCCAGCAGCGCCCGGGACAGGGGCACCTATGGCTACACCTTC. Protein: CASSARDRGTYGYTF.

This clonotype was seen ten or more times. The CDR3 reads CASSPRDGHYEQYF. The DNA for the CDR3 is TGTGCCAGCTCACCCCGGGACGGGCACTACGAGCAGTACTTC. This chain links TRBV18 with TRBJ2-7; possibly TRBD1 or TRBD2 for D (5 bases each). The CDR3 consists of 14 residues. The V gene lost 3 bases and the J gene lost 3 bases, with 12 bases spanning the gap. Per the germline V gene, CDR1 is KGHSH and CDR2 is LQKENI.